This T cell receptor beta chain appears in the sequencing data of a study of T cell responses to AZD1222 COVID-19 vaccine. The CDR3 contains 16 residues. Germline lookup yields CDR1 MNHEY and CDR2 SMNVEV (reference sequence). The V gene lost 3 bases and the J gene lost 7 bases, with 21 bases spanning the gap. The repertoire was sequenced with immunoSEQ multiplex PCR; TCRdb's copy has only in-frame clones and lacks some. The sample contains about 57,000 clones, 86% of which appear only once. The chain carries TRBV27 and TRBJ1-2; D gene uncertain. This sequence originates from an adult in good health. Here the sequenced sample was peripheral blood, taken on day 0 of AZD1222 vaccination. CDR3 coding DNA: TGTGCCAGCAGTTTTTGGGCGGTAGGACCCGCTATTGGCTACACCTTC. This codes for CASSFWAVGPAIGYTF.